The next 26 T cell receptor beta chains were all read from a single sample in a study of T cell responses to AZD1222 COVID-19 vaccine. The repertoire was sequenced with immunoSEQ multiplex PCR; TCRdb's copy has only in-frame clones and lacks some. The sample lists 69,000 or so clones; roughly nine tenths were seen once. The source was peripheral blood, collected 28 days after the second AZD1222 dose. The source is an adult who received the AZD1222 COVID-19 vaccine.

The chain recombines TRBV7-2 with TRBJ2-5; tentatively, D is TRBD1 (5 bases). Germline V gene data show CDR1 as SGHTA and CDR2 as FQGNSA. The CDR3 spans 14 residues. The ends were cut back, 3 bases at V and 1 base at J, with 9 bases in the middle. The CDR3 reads CASSFPGIQETQYF. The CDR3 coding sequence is TGTGCCAGCAGCTTCCCAGGGATCCAAGAGACCCAGTACTTC.

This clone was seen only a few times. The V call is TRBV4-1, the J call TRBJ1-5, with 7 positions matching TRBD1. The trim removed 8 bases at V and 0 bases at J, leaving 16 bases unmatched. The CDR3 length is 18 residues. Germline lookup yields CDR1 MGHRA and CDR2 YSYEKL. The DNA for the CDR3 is TGCGCCAGCCGTGGACAGGCCCACGAAATGTATAGCAATCAGCCCCAGCATTTT. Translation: CASRGQAHEMYSNQPQHF.

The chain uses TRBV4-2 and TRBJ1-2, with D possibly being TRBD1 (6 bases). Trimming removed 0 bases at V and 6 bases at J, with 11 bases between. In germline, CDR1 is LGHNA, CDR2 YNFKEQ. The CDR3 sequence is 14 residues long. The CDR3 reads CASSQDRAGDGYTF. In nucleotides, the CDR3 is TGTGCCAGCAGCCAAGATCGGGCAGGGGATGGCTACACCTTC.

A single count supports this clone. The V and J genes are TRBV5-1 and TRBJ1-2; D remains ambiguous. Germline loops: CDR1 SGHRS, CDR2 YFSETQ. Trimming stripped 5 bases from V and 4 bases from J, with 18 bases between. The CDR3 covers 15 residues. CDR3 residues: CASRLVDTKGYGYTF. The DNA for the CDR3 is TGCGCCAGCAGACTGGTAGACACGAAGGGCTATGGCTACACCTTC.

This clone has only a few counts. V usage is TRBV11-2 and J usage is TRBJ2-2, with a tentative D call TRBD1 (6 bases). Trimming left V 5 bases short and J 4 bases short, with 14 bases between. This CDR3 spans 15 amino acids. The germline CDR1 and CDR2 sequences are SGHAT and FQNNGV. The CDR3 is CASSAWGQGTGELFF. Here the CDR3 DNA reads TGTGCCAGCAGCGCGTGGGGGCAGGGCACCGGGGAGCTGTTTTTT.

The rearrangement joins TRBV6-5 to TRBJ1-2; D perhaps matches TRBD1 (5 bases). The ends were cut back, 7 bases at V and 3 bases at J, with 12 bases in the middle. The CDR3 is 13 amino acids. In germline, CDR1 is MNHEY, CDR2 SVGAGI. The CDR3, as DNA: TGTGCCAGCAATCCCGGGACTGACTATGGCTACACCTTC. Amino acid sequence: CASNPGTDYGYTF.

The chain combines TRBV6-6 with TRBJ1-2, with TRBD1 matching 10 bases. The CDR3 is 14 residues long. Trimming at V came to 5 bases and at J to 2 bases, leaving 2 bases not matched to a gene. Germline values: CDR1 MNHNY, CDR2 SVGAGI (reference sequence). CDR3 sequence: CASSKGQGNYGYTF. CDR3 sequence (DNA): TGTGCCAGCAGTAAGGGACAGGGGAACTATGGCTACACCTTC.

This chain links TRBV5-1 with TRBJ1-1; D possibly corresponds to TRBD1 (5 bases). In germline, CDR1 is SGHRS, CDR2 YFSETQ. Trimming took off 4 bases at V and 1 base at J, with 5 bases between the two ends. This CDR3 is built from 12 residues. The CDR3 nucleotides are TGCGCCAGCAGCAGGGGGAACACTGAAGCTTTCTTT. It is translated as CASSRGNTEAFF.

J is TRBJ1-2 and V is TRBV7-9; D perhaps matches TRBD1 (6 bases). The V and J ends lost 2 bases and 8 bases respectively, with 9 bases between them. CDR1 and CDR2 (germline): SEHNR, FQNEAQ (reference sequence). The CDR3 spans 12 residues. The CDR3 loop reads CASSLTGLGYTF. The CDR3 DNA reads TGTGCCAGCAGCTTAACAGGGTTGGGCTACACCTTC.

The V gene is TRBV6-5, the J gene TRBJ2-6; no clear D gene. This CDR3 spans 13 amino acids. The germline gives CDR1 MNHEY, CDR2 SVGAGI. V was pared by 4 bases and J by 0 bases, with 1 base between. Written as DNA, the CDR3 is TGTGCCAGCAGTTCCTCTGGGGCCAACGTCCTGACTTTC. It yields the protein CASSSSGANVLTF.

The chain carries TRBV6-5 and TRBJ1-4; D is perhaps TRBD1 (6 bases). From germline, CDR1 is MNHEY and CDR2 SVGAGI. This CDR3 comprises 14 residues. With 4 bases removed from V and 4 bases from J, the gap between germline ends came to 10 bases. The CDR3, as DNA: TGTGCCAGCAGTTCCGGAGGGGGTAATGAAAAACTGTTTTTT. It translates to CASSSGGGNEKLFF.

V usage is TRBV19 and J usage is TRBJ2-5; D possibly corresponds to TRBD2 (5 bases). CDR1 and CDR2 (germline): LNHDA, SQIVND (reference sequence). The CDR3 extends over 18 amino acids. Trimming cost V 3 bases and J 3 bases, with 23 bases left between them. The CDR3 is CASSISDGFGSGEETQYF. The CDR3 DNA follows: TGTGCCAGTAGTATTAGTGATGGTTTTGGATCCGGGGAAGAGACCCAGTACTTC.

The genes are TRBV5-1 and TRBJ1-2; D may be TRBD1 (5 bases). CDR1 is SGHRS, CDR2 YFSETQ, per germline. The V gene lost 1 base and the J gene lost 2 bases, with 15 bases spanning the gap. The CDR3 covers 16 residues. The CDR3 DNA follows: TGCGCCAGCAGCTTGAAGATTCGAGGGGCCAACTATGGCTACACCTTC. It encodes CASSLKIRGANYGYTF. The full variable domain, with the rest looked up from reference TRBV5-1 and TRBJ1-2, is KAGVTQTPRYLIKTRGQQVTLSCSPISGHRSVSWYQQTPGQGLQFLFEYFSETQRNKGNFPGRFSGRQFSNSRSEMNVSTLELGDSALYLCASSLKIRGANYGYTFGSGTRLTVV.

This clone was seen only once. This CDR3 reads CASSQAGSTDTQYF. CDR3 DNA: TGTGCCAGCAGCCAAGCTGGGAGCACAGATACGCAGTATTTT. V gene TRBV4-2 combines with J gene TRBJ2-3; D call uncertain. V gave up 1 base and J gave up 0 bases, with 5 bases separating them. The V gene's germline CDR1 is LGHNA and CDR2 YNFKEQ. The CDR3 loop spans 14 amino acids.

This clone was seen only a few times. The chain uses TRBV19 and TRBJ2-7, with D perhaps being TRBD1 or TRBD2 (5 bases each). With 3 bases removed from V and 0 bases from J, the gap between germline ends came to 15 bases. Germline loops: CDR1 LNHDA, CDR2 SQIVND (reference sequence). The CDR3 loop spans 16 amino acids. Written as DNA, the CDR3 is TGTGCCAGTAGTATCGGGACGTCGAGGAGCTCCTACGAGCAGTACTTC. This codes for CASSIGTSRSSYEQYF.

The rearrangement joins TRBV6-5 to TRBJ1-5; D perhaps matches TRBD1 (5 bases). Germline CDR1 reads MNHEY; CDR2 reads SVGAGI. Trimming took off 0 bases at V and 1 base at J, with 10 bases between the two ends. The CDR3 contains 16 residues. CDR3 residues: CASSYSMGGSNQPQHF. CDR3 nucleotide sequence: TGTGCCAGCAGTTACTCGATGGGGGGAAGCAATCAGCCCCAGCATTTT.

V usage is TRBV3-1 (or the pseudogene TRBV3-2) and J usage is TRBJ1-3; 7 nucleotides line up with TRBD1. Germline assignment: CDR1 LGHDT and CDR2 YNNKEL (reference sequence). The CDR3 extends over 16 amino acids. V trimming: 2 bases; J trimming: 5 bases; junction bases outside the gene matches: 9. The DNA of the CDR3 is TGTGCCAGCAGCCAAAACCCCACAGGGGTAAGAAACACCATATATTTT. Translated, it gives CASSQNPTGVRNTIYF.

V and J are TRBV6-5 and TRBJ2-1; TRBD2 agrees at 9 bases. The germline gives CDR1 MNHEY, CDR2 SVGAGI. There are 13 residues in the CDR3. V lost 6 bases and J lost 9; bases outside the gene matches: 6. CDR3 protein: CASSPGLAGEQFF. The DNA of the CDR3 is TGTGCCAGCAGCCCGGGACTAGCCGGTGAGCAGTTCTTC.

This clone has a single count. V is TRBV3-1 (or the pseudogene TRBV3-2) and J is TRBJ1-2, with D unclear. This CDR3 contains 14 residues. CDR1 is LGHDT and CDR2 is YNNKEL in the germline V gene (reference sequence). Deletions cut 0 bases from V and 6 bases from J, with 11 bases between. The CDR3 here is CASSQDARTHGYTF. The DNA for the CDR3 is TGTGCCAGCAGCCAAGACGCGCGGACTCATGGCTACACCTTC.

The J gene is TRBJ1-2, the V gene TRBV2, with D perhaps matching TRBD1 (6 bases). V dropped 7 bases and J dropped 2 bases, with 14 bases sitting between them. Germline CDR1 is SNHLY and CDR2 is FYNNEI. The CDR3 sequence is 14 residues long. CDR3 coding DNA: TGTGCCAGCATTATGGACAGCGTAAACTATGGCTACACCTTC. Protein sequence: CASIMDSVNYGYTF. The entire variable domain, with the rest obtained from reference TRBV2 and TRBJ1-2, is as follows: EPEVTQTPSHQVTQMGQEVILRCVPISNHLYFYWYRQILGQKVEFLVSFYNNEISEKSEIFDDQFSVERPDGSNFTLKIRSTKLEDSAMYFCASIMDSVNYGYTFGSGTRLTVV.

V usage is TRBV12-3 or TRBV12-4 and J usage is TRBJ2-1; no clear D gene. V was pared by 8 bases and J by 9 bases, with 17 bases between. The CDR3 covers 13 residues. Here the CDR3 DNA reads TGTGCCAGCGAGGACCCACGTGGCGGTGAGCAGTTCTTC. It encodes CASEDPRGGEQFF.

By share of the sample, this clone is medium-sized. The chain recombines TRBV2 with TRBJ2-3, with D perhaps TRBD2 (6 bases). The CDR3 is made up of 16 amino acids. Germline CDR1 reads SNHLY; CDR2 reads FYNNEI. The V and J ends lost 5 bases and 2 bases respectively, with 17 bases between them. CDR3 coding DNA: TGTGCCAGCAGTTTAAACGGAGGGAGAATCACAGATACGCAGTATTTT. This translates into CASSLNGGRITDTQYF. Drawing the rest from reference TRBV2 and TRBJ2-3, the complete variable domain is EPEVTQTPSHQVTQMGQEVILRCVPISNHLYFYWYRQILGQKVEFLVSFYNNEISEKSEIFDDQFSVERPDGSNFTLKIRSTKLEDSAMYFCASSLNGGRITDTQYFGPGTRLTVL.

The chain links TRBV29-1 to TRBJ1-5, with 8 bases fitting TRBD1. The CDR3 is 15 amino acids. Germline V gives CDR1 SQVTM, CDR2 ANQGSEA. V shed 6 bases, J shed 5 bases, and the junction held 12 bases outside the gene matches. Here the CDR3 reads CSVPKAGGADQPQHF. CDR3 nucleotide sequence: TGCAGCGTCCCGAAGGCAGGGGGCGCGGATCAGCCCCAGCATTTT.

The CDR3 bases are TGTGCCAGCAGTTACCGTGGGGGAGCCGAGCAGTACTTC. Protein: CASSYRGGAEQYF. The V gene is TRBV6-5, the J gene TRBJ2-7; the D gene could be TRBD1 or TRBD2 (5 bases each). The V and J ends lost 2 bases and 6 bases respectively, with 11 bases between them. From germline, CDR1 is MNHEY and CDR2 SVGAGI. The CDR3 covers 13 residues.

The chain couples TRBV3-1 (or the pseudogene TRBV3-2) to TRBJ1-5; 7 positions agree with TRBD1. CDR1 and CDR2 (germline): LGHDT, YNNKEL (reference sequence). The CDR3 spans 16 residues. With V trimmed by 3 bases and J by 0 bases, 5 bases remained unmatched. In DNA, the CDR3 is TGTGCCAGCAGCCAGGGACAGTCCTATAGCAATCAGCCCCAGCATTTT. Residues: CASSQGQSYSNQPQHF.

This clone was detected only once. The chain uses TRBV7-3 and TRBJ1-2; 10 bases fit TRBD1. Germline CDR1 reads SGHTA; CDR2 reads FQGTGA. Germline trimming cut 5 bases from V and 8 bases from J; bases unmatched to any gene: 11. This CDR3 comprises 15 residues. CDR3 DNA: TGTGCCAGCAGCCCGGGGGACAGGGGATCTGGAGGCTACACCTTC. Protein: CASSPGDRGSGGYTF.